This record covers a single TCR beta chain. Its antigen remains unknown. The sample originates from a study of T cells expressing NK-cell markers. CDR3 size: 15 residues. Germline V gene data show CDR1 as MGHDK and CDR2 as SYGVNS. General study results and limits: A range of 1.0-7.0% of CD8+ T cells consisted of dominant NKG2C+ clonotypes in several donors.

UMIs accompanied the 5'RACE template switching by which TCR beta cDNA was made. TCRdb re-called the 5' RACE reads and gives one entry per CDR3 protein, without DNA. The table lists 200,000 to 300,000 distinct CDR3 sequences. Sequenced sample: blood T cells: a sorted CD56 or NKG2C T cell subset, CD4+ or CD8+ T cells, or bulk PBMC T cells (not recorded which). This rearrangement joins TRBV25-1 to TRBJ1-4; TCRdb gives TRBD1 as the D gene, but with no DNA this cannot be confirmed. This clonotype originated in a man aged 18 to 29 in good health. CDR3 sequence: CASSDWGATNEKLFF. The full variable domain, with the rest looked up from reference TRBV25-1 and TRBJ1-4, is EADIYQTPRYLVIGTGKKITLECSQTMGHDKMYWYQQDPGMELHLIHYSYGVNSTEKGDLSSESTVSRIRTEHFPLTLESARPSHTSQYLCASSDWGATNEKLFFGSGTQLSVL.